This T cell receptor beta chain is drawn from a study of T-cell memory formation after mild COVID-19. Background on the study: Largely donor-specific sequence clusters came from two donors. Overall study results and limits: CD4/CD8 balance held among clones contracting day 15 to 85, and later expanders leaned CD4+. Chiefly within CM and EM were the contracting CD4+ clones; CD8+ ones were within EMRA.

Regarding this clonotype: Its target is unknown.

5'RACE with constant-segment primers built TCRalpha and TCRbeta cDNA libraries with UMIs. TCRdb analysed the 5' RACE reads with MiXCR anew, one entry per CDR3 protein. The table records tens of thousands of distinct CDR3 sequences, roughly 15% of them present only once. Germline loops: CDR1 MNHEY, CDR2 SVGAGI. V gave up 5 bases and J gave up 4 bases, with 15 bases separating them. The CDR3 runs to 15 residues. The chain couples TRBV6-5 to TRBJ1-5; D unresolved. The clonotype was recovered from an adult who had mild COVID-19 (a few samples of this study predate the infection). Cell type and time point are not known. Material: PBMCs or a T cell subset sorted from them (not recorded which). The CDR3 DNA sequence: TGTGCCAGCAGTAAGCAACCTGGGAGAAATCAGCCCCAGCATTTT. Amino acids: CASSKQPGRNQPQHF.